Listed below are T cell receptor beta chains from one sample, sequenced in a study of blood T cell repertoires in COVID-19. Generated by immunoSEQ multiplex PCR, the TCRdb table keeps only in-frame clones and is missing some. The sample shows some 250,000 clones, 88% of them seen only once. Source material: peripheral blood. The receptors shown here come from a woman in her 30s with acute or convalescent COVID-19. CDR3s include the opening cysteine and the closing phenylalanine or tryptophan. The D gene is left open where the match is weak. Rows may omit the clone size; those that give it use once, few, many or a size class.

v_call: TRBV6-6; clone_size: .; j_call: TRBJ1-4; d_call: .; cdr3_length: 15; cdr3_aa: CASSPSTGGEEKLFF; cdr3_nt: TGTGCCAGCAGTCCATCGACCGGAGGGGAGGAAAAACTGTTTTTT
v_call: TRBV7-8; clone_size: .; j_call: TRBJ2-2; d_call: .; cdr3_length: 16; cdr3_aa: CASSPVRSLATGELFF; cdr3_nt: TGTGCCAGCAGCCCAGTTCGGTCCCTAGCCACCGGGGAGCTGTTTTTT
v_call: TRBV5-4; clone_size: once; j_call: TRBJ2-7; d_call: TRBD1; cdr3_length: 15; cdr3_aa: CASSLDTGTGGTEYF; cdr3_nt: TGTGCCAGCAGCTTGGATACCGGGACAGGAGGAACTGAGTACTTC
v_call: TRBV6-5; clone_size: once; j_call: TRBJ2-3; d_call: TRBD2; cdr3_length: 14; cdr3_aa: CASRGLGERDTQYF; cdr3_nt: TGTGCCAGCAGGGGACTAGGGGAGAGGGATACGCAGTATTTT
v_call: TRBV9; clone_size: .; j_call: TRBJ1-2; d_call: .; cdr3_length: 15; cdr3_aa: CASSVEPGQNYGYTF; cdr3_nt: TGTGCCAGCAGCGTAGAACCAGGACAGAACTATGGCTACACCTTC
v_call: TRBV27; clone_size: .; j_call: TRBJ2-2; d_call: .; cdr3_length: 14; cdr3_aa: CASRGDIYTGELFF; cdr3_nt: TGTGCCAGCAGAGGGGACATATACACCGGGGAGCTGTTTTTT
v_call: TRBV21-1; clone_size: .; j_call: TRBJ2-7; d_call: .; cdr3_length: 14; cdr3_aa: CASSKTGTGNEQYF; cdr3_nt: TGTGCCAGCAGCAAAACCGGGACAGGGAACGAGCAGTACTTC
v_call: TRBV6-2/TRBV6-3; clone_size: few; j_call: TRBJ2-7; d_call: .; cdr3_length: 15; cdr3_aa: CASSYSGSGAYEQYF; cdr3_nt: TGTGCCAGCAGTTACTCGGGTAGCGGCGCCTACGAGCAGTACTTC
v_call: TRBV6-2/TRBV6-3; clone_size: once; j_call: TRBJ1-1; d_call: .; cdr3_length: 15; cdr3_aa: CASSYSGRAIPGAFF; cdr3_nt: TGTGCCAGCAGTTACTCGGGCAGGGCCATCCCTGGGGCTTTCTTT
v_call: TRBV6-1; clone_size: few; j_call: TRBJ2-7; d_call: .; cdr3_length: 12; cdr3_aa: CASSEMRYEQYF; cdr3_nt: TGTGCCAGCAGTGAAATGAGGTACGAGCAGTACTTC
v_call: TRBV20-1; clone_size: .; j_call: TRBJ2-5; d_call: TRBD2; cdr3_length: 16; cdr3_aa: CSASRTSGSPGETQYF; cdr3_nt: TGCAGTGCTAGTCGGACTAGCGGGAGTCCCGGGGAGACCCAGTACTTC
v_call: TRBV5-6; clone_size: .; j_call: TRBJ1-4; d_call: TRBD1; cdr3_length: 15; cdr3_aa: CASSPTGTEDEKLFF; cdr3_nt: TGTGCCAGCAGCCCGACCGGGACAGAGGATGAAAAACTGTTTTTT
v_call: TRBV5-8; clone_size: .; j_call: TRBJ2-5; d_call: .; cdr3_length: 13; cdr3_aa: CASSPGYQETQYF; cdr3_nt: TGTGCCAGCAGCCCAGGATACCAAGAGACCCAGTACTTC
v_call: TRBV29-1; clone_size: once; j_call: TRBJ1-2; d_call: TRBD1; cdr3_length: 12; cdr3_aa: CSTDRANYGYTF; cdr3_nt: TGCAGCACGGACAGGGCTAACTATGGCTACACCTTC
v_call: TRBV29-1; clone_size: .; j_call: TRBJ2-7; d_call: .; cdr3_length: 11; cdr3_aa: CSVDRDYEQYF; cdr3_nt: TGCAGCGTTGATCGGGATTACGAGCAGTACTTC
v_call: TRBV19; clone_size: .; j_call: TRBJ2-2; d_call: TRBD2; cdr3_length: 16; cdr3_aa: CASTLLAGGGTGELFF; cdr3_nt: TGTGCCAGTACCCTCTTAGCGGGAGGGGGCACCGGGGAGCTGTTTTTT
v_call: TRBV19; clone_size: .; j_call: TRBJ2-1; d_call: TRBD1; cdr3_length: 16; cdr3_aa: CASSVTRQGPYNEQFF; cdr3_nt: TGTGCCAGTAGTGTAACCAGACAGGGTCCCTACAATGAGCAGTTCTTC
v_call: TRBV7-9; clone_size: .; j_call: TRBJ1-1; d_call: .; cdr3_length: 13; cdr3_aa: CASSLVGDTEAFF; cdr3_nt: TGTGCCAGCAGCTTGGTGGGAGACACTGAAGCTTTCTTT
v_call: TRBV6-1; clone_size: .; j_call: TRBJ2-6; d_call: TRBD1; cdr3_length: 16; cdr3_aa: CASSDLGGPGANVLTF; cdr3_nt: TGTGCCAGCAGTGACTTAGGGGGCCCTGGGGCCAACGTCCTGACTTTC
v_call: TRBV6-6; clone_size: .; j_call: TRBJ1-1; d_call: TRBD1; cdr3_length: 14; cdr3_aa: CASSPDRGLTEAFF; cdr3_nt: TGTGCCAGCAGTCCCGACAGGGGTCTCACTGAAGCTTTCTTT
v_call: TRBV5-1; clone_size: .; j_call: TRBJ2-1; d_call: .; cdr3_length: 11; cdr3_aa: CASSLVAEQFF; cdr3_nt: TGCGCCAGCAGCTTGGTAGCAGAGCAGTTCTTC
v_call: TRBV6-2/TRBV6-3; clone_size: once; j_call: TRBJ1-3; d_call: .; cdr3_length: 15; cdr3_aa: CASSPPGGRGNTIYF; cdr3_nt: TGTGCCAGCAGTCCCCCGGGGGGGAGGGGAAACACCATATATTTT
v_call: TRBV10-3; clone_size: .; j_call: TRBJ1-1; d_call: TRBD1; cdr3_length: 17; cdr3_aa: CAISEPTGGAGNAEAFF; cdr3_nt: TGTGCCATCAGTGAGCCGACAGGGGGCGCGGGGAACGCTGAAGCTTTCTTT
v_call: TRBV27; clone_size: once; j_call: TRBJ1-6; d_call: TRBD1; cdr3_length: 14; cdr3_aa: CASSRQGWDSPLHF; cdr3_nt: TGTGCCAGCAGTAGACAGGGTTGGGATTCACCCCTCCACTTT
v_call: TRBV5-1; clone_size: .; j_call: TRBJ1-3; d_call: .; cdr3_length: 16; cdr3_aa: CASSIETGSSGNTIYF; cdr3_nt: TGCGCCAGCAGCATCGAGACAGGCAGCTCTGGAAACACCATATATTTT
v_call: TRBV3-1/TRBV3-2; clone_size: .; j_call: TRBJ2-5; d_call: TRBD2; cdr3_length: 15; cdr3_aa: CASSLSRTSLQTQYF; cdr3_nt: TGTGCCAGCAGCCTCTCGAGGACTAGCCTTCAGACCCAGTACTTC
v_call: TRBV6-5; clone_size: once; j_call: TRBJ2-5; d_call: .; cdr3_length: 12; cdr3_aa: CASQGLQETQYF; cdr3_nt: TGTGCCAGCCAGGGGCTCCAAGAGACCCAGTACTTC
v_call: TRBV7-9; clone_size: .; j_call: TRBJ2-7; d_call: .; cdr3_length: 13; cdr3_aa: CASSLVGPYEQYF; cdr3_nt: TGTGCCAGCAGCTTAGTCGGTCCGTACGAGCAGTACTTC
v_call: TRBV6-5; clone_size: .; j_call: TRBJ1-4; d_call: TRBD1; cdr3_length: 15; cdr3_aa: CASSYSGGAGEKLFF; cdr3_nt: TGTGCCAGCAGTTACTCAGGGGGCGCGGGTGAAAAACTGTTTTTT
v_call: TRBV25-1; clone_size: .; j_call: TRBJ2-7; d_call: .; cdr3_length: 12; cdr3_aa: CASTGDSYEQYF; cdr3_nt: TGTGCCAGCACAGGGGACTCCTACGAGCAGTACTTC
v_call: TRBV7-3; clone_size: once; j_call: TRBJ2-1; d_call: TRBD2; cdr3_length: 17; cdr3_aa: CASSLKGGLAGNNEQFF; cdr3_nt: TGTGCCAGCAGCTTAAAAGGGGGGCTAGCGGGAAACAATGAGCAGTTCTTC
v_call: TRBV10-1; clone_size: .; j_call: TRBJ2-7; d_call: .; cdr3_length: 14; cdr3_aa: CASSEAPSIYEQYF; cdr3_nt: TGCGCCAGCAGTGAGGCCCCTAGCATCTACGAGCAGTACTTC
v_call: TRBV6-5; clone_size: .; j_call: TRBJ2-3; d_call: .; cdr3_length: 13; cdr3_aa: CASSTRWRDTQYF; cdr3_nt: TGTGCCAGCAGTACCCGATGGAGAGATACGCAGTATTTT
v_call: TRBV7-2; clone_size: once; j_call: TRBJ2-1; d_call: TRBD1; cdr3_length: 15; cdr3_aa: CASSLDTGGINEQFF; cdr3_nt: TGTGCCAGCAGCTTGGATACAGGGGGGATCAATGAGCAGTTCTTC
v_call: TRBV2; clone_size: .; j_call: TRBJ2-1; d_call: TRBD2; cdr3_length: 15; cdr3_aa: CASSSLAGSYNEQFF; cdr3_nt: TGTGCCAGCAGTTCTCTAGCGGGATCCTACAATGAGCAGTTCTTC
v_call: TRBV25-1; clone_size: .; j_call: TRBJ2-2; d_call: .; cdr3_length: 12; cdr3_aa: CASSDLTGELFF; cdr3_nt: TGTGCCAGCAGTGACCTTACCGGGGAGCTGTTTTTT
v_call: TRBV13; clone_size: .; j_call: TRBJ1-5; d_call: TRBD1; cdr3_length: 16; cdr3_aa: CASSRRRGPSPQPQHF; cdr3_nt: TGTGCCAGCAGCCGGAGGAGGGGGCCTTCCCCCCAGCCCCAGCATTTT
v_call: TRBV30; clone_size: once; j_call: TRBJ2-7; d_call: .; cdr3_length: 13; cdr3_aa: CAWAGTFSYEQYF; cdr3_nt: TGTGCCTGGGCCGGGACTTTCTCCTACGAGCAGTACTTC
v_call: TRBV30; clone_size: .; j_call: TRBJ2-1; d_call: .; cdr3_length: 14; cdr3_aa: CAWLSARTYNEQFF; cdr3_nt: TGTGCCTGGCTCTCTGCGCGAACCTACAATGAGCAGTTCTTC
v_call: TRBV6-5; clone_size: .; j_call: TRBJ2-7; d_call: TRBD1; cdr3_length: 14; cdr3_aa: CASPKGTGLNEQYF; cdr3_nt: TGTGCCAGCCCTAAGGGGACAGGGCTCAACGAGCAGTACTTC
v_call: TRBV7-9; clone_size: .; j_call: TRBJ2-3; d_call: TRBD2; cdr3_length: 15; cdr3_aa: CASSFGTSGTDTQYF; cdr3_nt: TGTGCCAGCAGCTTCGGGACTAGCGGGACAGATACGCAGTATTTT
v_call: TRBV30; clone_size: few; j_call: TRBJ1-1; d_call: TRBD1; cdr3_length: 14; cdr3_aa: CAWSAWDRGTEAFF; cdr3_nt: TGTGCCTGGAGTGCCTGGGACAGGGGTACTGAAGCTTTCTTT
v_call: TRBV30; clone_size: .; j_call: TRBJ2-2; d_call: .; cdr3_length: 12; cdr3_aa: CAGNRVTGELFF; cdr3_nt: TGTGCGGGGAACAGGGTTACCGGGGAGCTGTTTTTT